The clone carrying this T cell receptor (beta chain) came up a few times. The data derive from a study of response to subunit inactivated influenza vaccine. TCRdb redid the calling of the RT-PCR reads with MiXCR, one entry per CDR3 protein. The sample consists of about 480,000 distinct CDR3 sequences, 13% of them appearing once. The germline V gene has CDR1 WSHSY and CDR2 SAAADI. Trimming took 2 bases from V and 5 from J, leaving 9 bases between them. The CDR3 is made up of 13 amino acids. Sample: PBMCs from blood, taken roughly 47 days after vaccination. The clonotype comes from a man aged 45 to 65 who received an inactivated influenza vaccine. The V call is TRBV10-2, the J call TRBJ1-2; D gene unclear. CDR3 sequence: CASSELAVYGYTF. The CDR3, as DNA: TGCGCCAGCAGTGAGCTAGCCGTTTATGGCTACACCTTC.